These 2 T cell receptor beta chains were sequenced from one sample in a study of cytomegalovirus exposure and HLA in healthy donors. The PCR ran on 60 Vbeta and 13 Jbeta primers. Profiled with immunoSEQ multiplex PCR; TCRdb holds only in-frame clones, not every one. The sample consists of about 140,000 clones, about 74% of them appearing once. The sequencing sample was made of PBMCs. The receptor set was obtained from a man between 25 and 39 years old in good health and CMV-seronegative.

This clone was counted a few times. The chain links TRBV18 to TRBJ1-2; D remains unclear. Deletions cut 2 bases from V and 8 bases from J, with 12 bases between. Germline V gives CDR1 KGHSH, CDR2 LQKENI. This CDR3 spans 13 amino acids. The CDR3 loop is CASSPSGQTGYTF. The CDR3 DNA reads TGTGCCAGCTCACCATCTGGGCAGACCGGCTACACCTTC. The whole variable domain, remainder taken from reference TRBV18 and TRBJ1-2, is NAGVMQNPRHLVRRRGQEARLRCSPMKGHSHVYWYRQLPEEGLKFMVYLQKENIIDESGMPKERFSAEFPKEGPSILRIQQVVRGDSAAYFCASSPSGQTGYTFGSGTRLTVV.

This chain's CDR3 is CASSLGQGGRATDTQYF. The CDR3 nucleotides read TGTGCCAGCAGCTTAGGGCAAGGCGGGAGGGCCACAGATACGCAGTATTTT. The V and J genes are TRBV7-9 and TRBJ2-3; 9 bases line up with TRBD2. V was clipped by 1 base and J by 2 bases; unmatched bases: 7. The CDR3 runs 17 residues. The germline gives CDR1 SEHNR, CDR2 FQNEAQ (reference sequence).